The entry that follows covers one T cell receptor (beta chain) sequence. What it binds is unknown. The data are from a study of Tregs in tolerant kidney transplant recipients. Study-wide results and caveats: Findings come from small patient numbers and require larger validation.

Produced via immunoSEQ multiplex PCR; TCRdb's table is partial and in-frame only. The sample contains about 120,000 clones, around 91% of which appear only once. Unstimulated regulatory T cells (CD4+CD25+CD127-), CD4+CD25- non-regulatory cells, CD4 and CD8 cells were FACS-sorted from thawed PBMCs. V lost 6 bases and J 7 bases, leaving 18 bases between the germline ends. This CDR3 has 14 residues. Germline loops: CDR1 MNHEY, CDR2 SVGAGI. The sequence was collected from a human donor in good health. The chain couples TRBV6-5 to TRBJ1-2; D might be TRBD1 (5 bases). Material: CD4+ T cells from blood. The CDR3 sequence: CASRPGLGSRGYTF. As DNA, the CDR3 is TGTGCCAGCAGGCCGGGACTGGGGAGTCGTGGCTACACCTTC.